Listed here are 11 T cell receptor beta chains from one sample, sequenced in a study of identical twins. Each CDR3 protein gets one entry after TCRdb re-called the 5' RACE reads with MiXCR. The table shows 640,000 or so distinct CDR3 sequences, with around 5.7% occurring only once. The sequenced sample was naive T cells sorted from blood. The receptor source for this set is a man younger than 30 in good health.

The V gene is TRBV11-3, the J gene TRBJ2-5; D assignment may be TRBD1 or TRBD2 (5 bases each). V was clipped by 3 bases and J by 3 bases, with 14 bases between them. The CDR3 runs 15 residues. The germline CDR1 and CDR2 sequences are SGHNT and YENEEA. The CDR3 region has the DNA TGTGCCAGCAGCTTGAGGGGCCCTTATGAAGAGACCCAGTACTTC. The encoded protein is CASSLRGPYEETQYF.

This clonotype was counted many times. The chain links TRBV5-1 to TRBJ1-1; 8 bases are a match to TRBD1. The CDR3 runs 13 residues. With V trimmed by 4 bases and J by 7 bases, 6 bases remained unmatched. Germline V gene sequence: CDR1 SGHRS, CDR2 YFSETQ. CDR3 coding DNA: TGCGCCAGCAGCGTCGGACAGGGCCTTGAAGCTTTCTTT. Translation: CASSVGQGLEAFF.

The DNA for the CDR3 is TGCGCCAGCAGCAAGTACCCCAGTGCGCGGGAGACCCAGTACTTC. Its protein is CASSKYPSARETQYF. V usage is TRBV5-1 and J usage is TRBJ2-5; unclear D gene. The CDR3 has 15 residues. V shed 4 bases and J shed 5 bases, with 18 bases lying between them. In germline, CDR1 is SGHRS, CDR2 YFSETQ.

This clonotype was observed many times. The CDR3 DNA sequence: TGTGCCAGCAGCTTTCAGGATACCGGGGAGCTGTTTTTT. Translating it yields CASSFQDTGELFF. The chain joins TRBV5-6 to TRBJ2-2, with D unresolved. The CDR3 length is 13 residues. Germline loops: CDR1 SGHDT, CDR2 YYEEEE. The V and J ends lost 2 bases and 5 bases respectively, with 7 bases between them.

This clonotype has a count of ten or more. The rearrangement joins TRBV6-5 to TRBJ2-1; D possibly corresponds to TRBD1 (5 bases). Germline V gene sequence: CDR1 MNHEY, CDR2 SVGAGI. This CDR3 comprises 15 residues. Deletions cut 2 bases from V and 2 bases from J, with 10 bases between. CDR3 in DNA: TGTGCCAGCAGTTACGAACAGGTTACCTACAATGAGCAGTTCTTC. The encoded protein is CASSYEQVTYNEQFF.

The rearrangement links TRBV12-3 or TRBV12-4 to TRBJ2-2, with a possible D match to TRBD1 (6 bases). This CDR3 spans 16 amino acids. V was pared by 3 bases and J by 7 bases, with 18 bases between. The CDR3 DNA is TGTGCCAGCAGTTTGAGGCTAGCCGAAGGGGGCGGGGAGCTGTTTTTT. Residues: CASSLRLAEGGGELFF.

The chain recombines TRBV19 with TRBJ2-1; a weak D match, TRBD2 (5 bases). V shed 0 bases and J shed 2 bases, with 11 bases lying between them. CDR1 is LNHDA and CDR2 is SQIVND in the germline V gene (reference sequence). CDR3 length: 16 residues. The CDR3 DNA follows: TGTGCCAGTAGTATAGATCGTGTGAGGGCCTACAATGAGCAGTTCTTC. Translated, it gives CASSIDRVRAYNEQFF.

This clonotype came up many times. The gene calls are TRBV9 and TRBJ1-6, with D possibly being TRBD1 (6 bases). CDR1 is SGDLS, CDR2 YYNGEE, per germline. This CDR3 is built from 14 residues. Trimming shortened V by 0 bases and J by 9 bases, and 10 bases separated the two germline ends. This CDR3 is CASSVAEGGSPLHF. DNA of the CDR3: TGTGCCAGCAGCGTAGCTGAAGGGGGTTCACCCCTCCACTTT.

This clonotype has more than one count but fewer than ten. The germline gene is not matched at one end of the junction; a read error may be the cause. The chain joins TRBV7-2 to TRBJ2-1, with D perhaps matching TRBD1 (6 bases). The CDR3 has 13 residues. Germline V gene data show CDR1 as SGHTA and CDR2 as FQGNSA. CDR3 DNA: TGTGCCAGCAGCTCCGGACCGGGGACACCGACGTTTTTC. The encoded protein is CASSSGPGTPTFF.

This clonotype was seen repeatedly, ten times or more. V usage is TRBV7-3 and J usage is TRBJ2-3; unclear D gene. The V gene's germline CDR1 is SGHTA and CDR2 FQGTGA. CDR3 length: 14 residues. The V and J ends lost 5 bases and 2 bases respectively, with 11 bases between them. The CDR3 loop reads CASSQVGYTDTQYF. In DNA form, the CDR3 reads TGTGCCAGCAGCCAGGTGGGCTACACAGATACGCAGTATTTT.

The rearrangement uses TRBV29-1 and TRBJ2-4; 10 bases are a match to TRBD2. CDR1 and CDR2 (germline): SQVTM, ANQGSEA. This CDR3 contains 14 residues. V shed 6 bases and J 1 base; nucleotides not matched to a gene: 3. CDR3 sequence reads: CSVGAGGAKNIQYF. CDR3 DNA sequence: TGCAGCGTAGGAGCGGGAGGGGCCAAAAACATTCAGTACTTC.